Presented here are 17 T cell receptor beta chains from one specimen sequenced in a study of CD8 T cells in ankylosing spondylitis. These TCRs' antigens remain unknown. TCRdb re-analysed the 5' RACE reads in MiXCR, keeping a single row per CDR3 protein. Counted here are around 770,000 distinct CDR3 sequences, over 15% occurring once; the ten biggest clones make up 19%. Study conclusions and caveats: Characteristic of ankylosing spondylitis blood, it appeared, was a TCR beta motif comprising eight highly homologous variants.

What was sequenced was blood, either unsorted or a sorted T cell fraction (not recorded which). The source is a male donor with ankylosing spondylitis.

The V and J genes are TRBV27 and TRBJ2-3, with 9 positions matching TRBD2. The V and J ends lost 4 bases and 3 bases, in that order; junction bases with no gene match: 5. This CDR3 comprises 15 residues. The V gene's germline CDR1 is MNHEY and CDR2 SMNVEV (reference sequence). CDR3 DNA sequence: TGTGCCAGCAGTTCGCCGACTAGCGGAACAGATACGCAGTATTTT. It translates to CASSSPTSGTDTQYF.

The V call is TRBV20-1, the J call TRBJ1-2; D ambiguous. Trimming shortened V by 1 base and J by 3 bases, and 6 bases separated the two germline ends. Germline V gives CDR1 DFQATT, CDR2 SNEGSKA (reference sequence). The CDR3 is made up of 12 amino acids. CDR3 protein: CSARVHDYGYTF. Here the CDR3 DNA reads TGCAGTGCTAGAGTACATGACTATGGCTACACCTTC.

V and J are TRBV6-1 and TRBJ2-2, with D maybe TRBD2 (6 bases). Germline V gene sequence: CDR1 MNHNS, CDR2 SASEGT. This CDR3 has 14 residues. The germline V and J ends were trimmed by 5 bases and 5 bases, with 12 bases remaining between them. The CDR3 region has the DNA TGTGCCAGCAGTCGGGGGACGGGAACCGGGGAGCTGTTTTTT. It translates to CASSRGTGTGELFF.

This clonotype was counted only a few times. V usage is TRBV27 and J usage is TRBJ2-7, with 9 bases lining up with TRBD1. J lost 2 bases, V lost 2 bases, and 4 bases had no gene match. Germline V gene sequence: CDR1 MNHEY, CDR2 SMNVEV (reference sequence). CDR3 length: 15 amino acids. In nucleotides, the CDR3 is TGTGCCAGCAGTTTACGCTGGGACAGGGCCTACGAGCAGTACTTC. Its translation: CASSLRWDRAYEQYF.

The chain combines TRBV2 with TRBJ1-1; 7 bases agree with TRBD1. In germline, CDR1 is SNHLY, CDR2 FYNNEI. J gave up 2 bases and V 5 bases, and 8 bases lay outside the gene matches. This CDR3 is 15 amino acids long. CDR3 sequence reads: CASSPTGTHNTEAFF. The CDR3 DNA sequence: TGTGCCAGCAGTCCGACAGGGACACACAACACTGAAGCTTTCTTT.

This clonotype was seen only a few times. This chain connects TRBV3-1 to TRBJ2-5, with 7 bases identical to TRBD2. CDR3 length equals 17 residues. CDR1 LGHDT and CDR2 YNNKEL come from the germline V gene (reference sequence). V lost 5 bases, J lost 4 bases, and 16 bases stayed unmatched. The CDR3, as DNA: TGTGCCAGCAGCTCCGACCCTTTCGCGGGAGAAAGAGAGACCCAGTACTTC. It translates to CASSSDPFAGERETQYF.

V gene TRBV29-1 combines with J gene TRBJ1-1; D gene unclear. The CDR3 totals 12 residues. Germline V CDR1 and CDR2: SQVTM, ANQGSEA. The V end lost 4 bases, the J end lost 4 bases, and 10 bases lay between the germline ends. CDR3: CSVGGEPTEAFF. CDR3 DNA sequence: TGCAGCGTTGGCGGAGAGCCCACTGAAGCTTTCTTT.

The rearrangement uses TRBV21-1 and TRBJ2-7. TRBV21-1 is recorded as a pseudogene. This CDR3 has 15 residues. The DNA of the CDR3 is TGTGCCAGCAGCAAAGAAGTTGGTCACATGAACGAGCAGTACTTC. Translation: CASSKEVGHMNEQYF.

The chain recombines TRBV6-5 with TRBJ2-7, with TRBD1 matching over 9 bases. The CDR3 extends over 14 amino acids. After removal of 2 bases from V and 3 bases from J, the junction contained 2 bases not matched to a gene. Germline V gene lookup returns CDR1 MNHEY and CDR2 SVGAGI. The CDR3 reads CASSYGTGYYEQYF. The CDR3 DNA is TGTGCCAGCAGTTACGGGACAGGGTACTACGAGCAGTACTTC.

This clonotype was recorded a few times. This chain joins TRBV5-4 and TRBJ1-4; D is unresolved. The CDR3 loop spans 13 amino acids. Deletions cut 0 bases from V and 8 bases from J, with 8 bases between. CDR1 and CDR2 from the germline V gene are SGHNT and YYREEE (reference sequence). The CDR3 loop reads CASSLDVKEKLFF. CDR3 sequence (DNA): TGTGCCAGCAGCTTGGACGTCAAGGAAAAACTGTTTTTT.

This clonotype was detected many times. This chain links TRBV12-3 or TRBV12-4 with TRBJ2-7; 9 positions agree with TRBD1. This CDR3 is 15 amino acids long. Losses at the gene ends were 3 bases for V and 0 bases for J; bases not matched to a gene: 3. The CDR3 loop is CASSFGDRDSYEQYF. CDR3 nucleotides: TGTGCCAGCAGTTTCGGGGACAGGGACTCCTACGAGCAGTACTTC.

The chain has TRBV5-6 and TRBJ2-7, with 9 nucleotides matching TRBD1. This CDR3 has 14 amino acids. The V and J ends lost 5 bases and 3 bases, in that order; junction bases with no gene match: 6. Germline values: CDR1 SGHDT, CDR2 YYEEEE. As DNA, the CDR3 is TGTGCCAGCAGATCAACAGGGGGCAACTACGAGCAGTACTTC. Translation gives CASRSTGGNYEQYF.

The V gene is TRBV5-1, the J gene TRBJ1-1; no firm D call. Germline V gene lookup returns CDR1 SGHRS and CDR2 YFSETQ. The CDR3 runs to 18 residues. Trimming removed 0 bases from V and 1 base from J, with 19 bases in between. This CDR3 reads CASSLGLGVGQSNTEAFF. The CDR3, as DNA: TGCGCCAGCAGCTTGGGACTTGGCGTCGGGCAATCGAACACTGAAGCTTTCTTT. Combining the CDR3 with reference TRBV5-1 and TRBJ1-1 gives the whole variable domain KAGVTQTPRYLIKTRGQQVTLSCSPISGHRSVSWYQQTPGQGLQFLFEYFSETQRNKGNFPGRFSGRQFSNSRSEMNVSTLELGDSALYLCASSLGLGVGQSNTEAFFGQGTRLTVV.

The chain links TRBV9 to TRBJ2-1, with 9 bases fitting TRBD2. V trimming: 0 bases; J trimming: 4 bases; junction bases outside the gene matches: 2. Germline CDR1 and CDR2: SGDLS and YYNGEE. This CDR3 has 15 amino acids. CDR3 amino acids: CASSVASGAYNEQFF. CDR3 sequence (DNA): TGTGCCAGCAGCGTAGCTAGCGGGGCTTACAATGAGCAGTTCTTC. The variable domain in full, with the rest retrieved from reference TRBV9 and TRBJ2-1, is DSGVTQTPKHLITATGQRVTLRCSPRSGDLSVYWYQQSLDQGLQFLIQYYNGEERAKGNILERFSAQQFPDLHSELNLSSLELGDSALYFCASSVASGAYNEQFFGPGTRLTVL.

V and J are TRBV6-2 or TRBV6-3 and TRBJ2-2; TRBD2 matches 7 bases. CDR1 and CDR2 (germline): MNHEY, SVGEGT. V shed 0 bases, J shed 4 bases, and the junction held 5 bases outside the gene matches. This CDR3 has 16 amino acids. The CDR3 reads CASSYSTAGATGELFF. The CDR3 DNA sequence: TGTGCCAGCAGTTACTCGACGGCGGGAGCCACCGGGGAGCTGTTTTTT.

The chain employs TRBV6-1 and TRBJ2-7; 11 bases are shared with TRBD2. V trimming: 6 bases; J trimming: 7 bases; junction bases outside the gene matches: 11. Germline assignment: CDR1 MNHNS and CDR2 SASEGT. The CDR3 has 15 residues. Here the CDR3 DNA reads TGTGCCAGCAGAGATAGGACTAGCGGGCCGGGGGAGCAGTACTTC. Protein: CASRDRTSGPGEQYF.

The J gene is TRBJ2-3, the V gene TRBV29-1; 7 nucleotides align to TRBD1. The CDR3 runs 13 residues. Losses at the gene ends were 7 bases for V and 3 bases for J; bases not matched to a gene: 7. Germline loops: CDR1 SQVTM, CDR2 ANQGSEA. CDR3 residues: CSARTGTTDTQYF. Written as DNA, the CDR3 is TGCAGCGCCCGGACAGGCACGACAGATACGCAGTATTTT.